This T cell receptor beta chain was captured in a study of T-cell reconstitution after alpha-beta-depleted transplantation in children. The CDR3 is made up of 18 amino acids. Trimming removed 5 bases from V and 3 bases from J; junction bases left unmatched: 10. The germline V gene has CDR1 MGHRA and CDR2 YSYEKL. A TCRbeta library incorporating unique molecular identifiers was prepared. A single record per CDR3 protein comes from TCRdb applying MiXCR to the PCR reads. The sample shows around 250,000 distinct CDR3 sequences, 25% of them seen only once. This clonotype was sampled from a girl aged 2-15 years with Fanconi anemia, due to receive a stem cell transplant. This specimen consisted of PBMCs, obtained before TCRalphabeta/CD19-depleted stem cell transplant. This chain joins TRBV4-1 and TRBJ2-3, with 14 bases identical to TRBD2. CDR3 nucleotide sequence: TGCGCCAGCAGCGGGACTAGCGGGAGAGGTTGGAGGACAGATACGCAGTATTTT. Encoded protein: CASSGTSGRGWRTDTQYF.